These 15 T cell receptor beta chains share one sample of origin, sequenced in a study of cytomegalovirus exposure and HLA in healthy donors. Sequencing was performed with immunoSEQ multiplex PCR; in TCRdb, only in-frame clones are kept and a portion is missing. The sample has about 110,000 clones; 90% to 97% are singletons. Source material: PBMCs. The receptors come from a woman between 18 and 29 years old in good health and CMV-seronegative.

J is TRBJ2-3 and V is TRBV6-5, with D uncertain. This CDR3 is built from 15 residues. V was pared by 0 bases and J by 1 base, with 8 bases between. Germline lookup yields CDR1 MNHEY and CDR2 SVGAGI. In DNA, the CDR3 is TGTGCCAGCAGTTACTCTATGACTGGCACAGATACGCAGTATTTT. It translates to CASSYSMTGTDTQYF.

The chain's CDR3 is CASSSQGAKNTGELFF. The DNA of the CDR3 is TGTGCCAGCAGTAGCCAGGGGGCGAAGAACACCGGGGAGCTGTTTTTT. This chain links TRBV6-4 with TRBJ2-2; 8 nucleotides agree with TRBD1. The CDR3 loop spans 16 amino acids. Looked up from germline, CDR1 is MRHNA and CDR2 is SNTAGT. The J segment lost 1 base and the V segment lost 5 bases, leaving 6 bases of the junction unmatched.

V and J are TRBV6-1 and TRBJ2-2; tentative D call: TRBD1 (5 bases). V was clipped by 7 bases and J by 5 bases, with 14 bases between them. The CDR3 sequence is 14 residues long. The V gene's germline CDR1 is MNHNS and CDR2 SASEGT. The CDR3 coding sequence is TGTGCCAGCAAAGCAGGGATCCTGACCGGGGAGCTGTTTTTT. Its translation is CASKAGILTGELFF.

The rearrangement links TRBV5-6 to TRBJ2-6; 8 nucleotides line up with TRBD1. Germline V gene lookup returns CDR1 SGHDT and CDR2 YYEEEE. The CDR3 spans 17 residues. Trimming at V came to 3 bases and at J to 1 base, leaving 6 bases not matched to a gene. The CDR3: CASSSYRQGSGANVLTF. The CDR3 nucleotides are TGTGCCAGCAGCTCCTACAGACAGGGGTCTGGGGCCAACGTCCTGACTTTC.

The chain combines TRBV6-1 with TRBJ2-1, with 7 bases fitting TRBD1. The CDR3 is 17 amino acids. Germline CDR1 reads MNHNS; CDR2 reads SASEGT. The V gene end was trimmed by 2 bases and the J gene end by 4 bases; junction bases not matched to a gene: 11. This CDR3 reads CASSEKFLGGLYNEQFF. DNA of the CDR3: TGTGCCAGCAGTGAAAAATTTTTAGGGGGCTTGTACAATGAGCAGTTCTTC.

The gene calls are TRBV5-1 and TRBJ1-2; the match to TRBD1 covers 8 bases. The CDR3 sequence is 13 residues long. Per the germline V gene, CDR1 is SGHRS and CDR2 is YFSETQ. Trimming removed 4 bases from V and 4 bases from J; junction bases left unmatched: 3. The DNA for the CDR3 is TGCGCCAGCAGCCCGGACAGGGTCTATGGCTACACCTTC. Its translation: CASSPDRVYGYTF.

The chain combines TRBV9 with TRBJ2-3, with a tentative D call TRBD1 (5 bases). CDR1 is SGDLS and CDR2 is YYNGEE in the germline V gene. The length of the CDR3 is 17 residues. Between the trimmed V and J ends, which lost 5 bases and 4 bases, there was a span of 23 bases. The CDR3 DNA is TGTGCCAGCAGTGAGCATCGAAAGGGAATAGGGGCAGATACGCAGTATTTT. Its translation: CASSEHRKGIGADTQYF.

This clone was counted once. The chain carries TRBV28 and TRBJ1-1; the D gene is possibly TRBD1 (6 bases). CDR1 MDHEN and CDR2 SYDVKM come from the germline V gene. This CDR3 is built from 14 residues. V lost 3 bases and J lost 7, with 15 bases in between. DNA of the CDR3: TGTGCCAGCAGTTTCCCCCCGGGACATGGTGAAGCTTTCTTT. It yields the protein CASSFPPGHGEAFF. The variable domain in full, with the rest retrieved from reference TRBV28 and TRBJ1-1, is DVKVTQSSRYLVKRTGEKVFLECVQDMDHENMFWYRQDPGLGLRLIYFSYDVKMKEKGDIPEGYSVSREKKERFSLILESASTNQTSMYLCASSFPPGHGEAFFGQGTRLTVV.

This chain uses TRBV6-5 with TRBJ1-1, with a possible D match to TRBD1 (5 bases). The CDR3 covers 14 residues. The germline V gene has CDR1 MNHEY and CDR2 SVGAGI. Trimming shortened V by 6 bases and J by 3 bases, and 14 bases separated the two germline ends. DNA for the CDR3: TGTGCCAGCAGACGACAGCCGGACGACACTGAAGCTTTCTTT. Its translation is CASRRQPDDTEAFF.

The chain is built from TRBV7-9 and TRBJ2-2; no reliable D call. V was shortened by 8 bases and J by 2 bases, with 15 bases between the two germline ends. The CDR3 runs 15 residues. Germline loops: CDR1 SEHNR, CDR2 FQNEAQ (reference sequence). The CDR3 protein is CASVSPGRNTGELFF. The CDR3, as DNA: TGTGCCAGCGTGAGTCCGGGTAGAAACACCGGGGAGCTGTTTTTT.

The chain combines TRBV12-5 with TRBJ2-1; 7 positions agree with TRBD1. Germline CDR1 and CDR2: LGHNT and FRNRAP. The CDR3 covers 13 residues. The V gene end was trimmed by 6 bases and the J gene end by 7 bases; junction bases not matched to a gene: 6. In DNA, the CDR3 is TGTGCTAGTGGACCCGCGACAGGGAATGAGCAGTTCTTC. As protein: CASGPATGNEQFF.

The V call is TRBV5-4, the J call TRBJ2-3, with D perhaps matching TRBD1 (6 bases). Germline lookup yields CDR1 SGHNT and CDR2 YYREEE (reference sequence). The CDR3 covers 15 residues. With 3 bases removed from V and 2 bases from J, the gap between germline ends came to 13 bases. The CDR3 coding sequence is TGTGCCAGCAGCTCGTCACAGGGAGTCACAGATACGCAGTATTTT. It codes for CASSSSQGVTDTQYF.

The chain uses TRBV28 and TRBJ1-2, with D perhaps TRBD1 (5 bases). V was shortened by 7 bases and J by 4 bases, with 19 bases between the two germline ends. Germline CDR1 is MDHEN and CDR2 is SYDVKM. The CDR3 runs to 15 residues. CDR3 sequence reads: CASTTSPGQLYGYTF. CDR3 nucleotides: TGTGCCAGCACTACCTCGCCCGGACAACTCTATGGCTACACCTTC.

V and J are TRBV6-1 and TRBJ1-4, with 8 bases lining up with TRBD1. J gave up 6 bases and V 5 bases, and 8 bases lay outside the gene matches. Germline CDR1 and CDR2: MNHNS and SASEGT. This CDR3 region has 15 residues. The CDR3 sequence: CASSLKDRGYEKLFF. The CDR3, as DNA: TGTGCCAGCAGTTTAAAAGACAGGGGTTATGAAAAACTGTTTTTT.

This chain links TRBV5-6 with TRBJ1-4; TRBD1 is a possible D gene (6 bases). The CDR3 has 15 residues. V dropped 3 bases and J dropped 8 bases, with 17 bases sitting between them. Germline loops: CDR1 SGHDT, CDR2 YYEEEE. The CDR3 DNA reads as TGTGCCAGCAGCTCTGGACAGACTGAGTTGGAAAAACTGTTTTTT. As protein: CASSSGQTELEKLFF.